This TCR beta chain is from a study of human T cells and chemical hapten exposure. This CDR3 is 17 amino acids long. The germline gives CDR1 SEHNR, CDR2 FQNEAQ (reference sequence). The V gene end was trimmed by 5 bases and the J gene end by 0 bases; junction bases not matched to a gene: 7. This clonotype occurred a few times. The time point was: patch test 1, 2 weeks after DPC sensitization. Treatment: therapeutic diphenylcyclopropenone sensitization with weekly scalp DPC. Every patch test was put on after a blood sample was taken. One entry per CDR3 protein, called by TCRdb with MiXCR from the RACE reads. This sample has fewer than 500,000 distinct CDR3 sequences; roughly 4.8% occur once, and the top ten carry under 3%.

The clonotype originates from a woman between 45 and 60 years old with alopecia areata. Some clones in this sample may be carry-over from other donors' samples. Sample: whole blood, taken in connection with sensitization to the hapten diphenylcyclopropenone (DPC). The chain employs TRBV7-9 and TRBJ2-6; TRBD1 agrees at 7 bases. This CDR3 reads CASSHPGQFSGANVLTF. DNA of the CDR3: TGTGCCAGCAGCCACCCGGGACAGTTCTCTGGGGCCAACGTCCTGACTTTC. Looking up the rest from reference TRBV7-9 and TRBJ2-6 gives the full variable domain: DTGVSQNPRHKITKRGQNVTFRCDPISEHNRLYWYRQTLGQGPEFLTYFQNEAQLEKSRLLSDRFSAERPKGSFSTLEIQRTEQGDSAMYLCASSHPGQFSGANVLTFGAGSRLTVL.